The 30 T cell receptor beta chains in this list originate from one sample, sequenced in a study of T cell responses to AZD1222 COVID-19 vaccine. Here immunoSEQ multiplex PCR was the method, and the copy in TCRdb shows in-frame clones only, minus some. Of roughly 140,000 clones listed, about 87% are singletons. The source material was peripheral blood, sampled on day 0 of AZD1222 vaccination. The source is an adult in good health.

The chain links TRBV27 to TRBJ1-5; 7 positions agree with TRBD1. V lost 5 bases to trimming and J lost 5 bases; unmatched junction nucleotides: 3. Germline CDR1 MNHEY, CDR2 SMNVEV (reference sequence). The CDR3 extends over 13 amino acids. The CDR3 sequence is CASSRQGYQPQHF. The DNA of the CDR3 is TGTGCCAGCAGTCGACAGGGTTATCAGCCCCAGCATTTT.

The gene calls are TRBV28 and TRBJ2-7; D gene ambiguous. The CDR3 runs 14 residues. The germline gives CDR1 MDHEN, CDR2 SYDVKM. V was cut by 2 bases and J by 2 bases, with 10 bases left in between. The CDR3 coding sequence is TGTGCCAGCAGTTTACAGGCCCTGACCTACGAGCAGTACTTC. It is translated as CASSLQALTYEQYF.

The chain links TRBV6-1 to TRBJ1-3; TRBD1 aligns across 12 bases. J was trimmed by 4 bases and V by 4 bases; bases with no gene match: 8. This CDR3 contains 17 residues. The germline V gene encodes CDR1 MNHNS and CDR2 SASEGT. The CDR3 DNA reads as TGTGCCAGCAGTGCCCGGGACAGGGGGCCGTCCGGAAACACCATATATTTT. This sequence encodes CASSARDRGPSGNTIYF.

This chain links TRBV5-1 with TRBJ1-1, with 9 bases that match TRBD1. V dropped 4 bases and J dropped 6; count of bases not matched to a gene: 7. The V gene's germline CDR1 is SGHRS and CDR2 YFSETQ. This CDR3 has 14 amino acids. DNA for the CDR3: TGCGCCAGCAGCAAGGGACAGGGCAAGGCTGAAGCTTTCTTT. This sequence encodes CASSKGQGKAEAFF.

The chain has TRBV30 and TRBJ1-2; no firm D call. The germline V and J ends were trimmed by 1 base and 4 bases, with 4 bases remaining between them. Germline values: CDR1 GTSNPN, CDR2 SVGIG (reference sequence). The CDR3 runs to 11 residues. DNA of the CDR3: TGTGCCTGGAGTGAGGCCTATGGCTACACCTTC. Translated: CAWSEAYGYTF.

This chain uses TRBV12-3 or TRBV12-4 with TRBJ1-2; D call uncertain. The V end lost 7 bases, the J end lost 11 bases, and 20 bases lay between the germline ends. There are 13 residues in the CDR3. The DNA of the CDR3 is TGTGCCAGCACCACTGGCCCGGCCCGGCAATACACCTTC. It specifies CASTTGPARQYTF.

The V call is TRBV28, the J call TRBJ1-1; D possibly corresponds to TRBD1 (5 bases). The CDR3 extends over 16 amino acids. Germline V CDR1 and CDR2: MDHEN, SYDVKM. With 1 base removed from V and 3 bases from J, the gap between germline ends came to 15 bases. The CDR3 sequence: CASSLLSGRHYTEAFF. The CDR3 bases are TGTGCCAGCAGTTTATTGTCGGGACGGCACTACACTGAAGCTTTCTTT.

The chain employs TRBV18 and TRBJ2-7, with D perhaps TRBD1 (6 bases). Per germline, CDR1 KGHSH and CDR2 LQKENI. CDR3 length: 15 residues. Trimming cost V 1 base and J 0 bases, with 10 bases left between them. The DNA for the CDR3 is TGTGCCAGCTCACCACTCCGGGACAACTCCTACGAGCAGTACTTC. The encoded protein is CASSPLRDNSYEQYF.

The chain couples TRBV7-2 to TRBJ2-1; 7 positions match TRBD2. CDR1 is SGHTA and CDR2 is FQGNSA in the germline V gene. This CDR3 has 13 amino acids. Losses at the gene ends were 4 bases for V and 7 bases for J; bases not matched to a gene: 4. Here the CDR3 DNA reads TGTGCCAGCAGCTGGGGGAGGGCGAATGAGCAGTTCTTC. This encodes CASSWGRANEQFF.

This clone appeared once. The chain recombines TRBV20-1 with TRBJ2-2, with D perhaps matching TRBD1 (8 bases). Germline loops: CDR1 DFQATT, CDR2 SNEGSKA (reference sequence). The CDR3 sequence is 16 residues long. Between the trimmed V and J ends, which lost 3 bases and 6 bases, there was a span of 20 bases. CDR3 DNA sequence: TGCAGTGCTAGTCCTACCGGACAGGGAGGGGCCGGGGAGCTGTTTTTT. This sequence encodes CSASPTGQGGAGELFF.

This clone was counted once. The chain recombines TRBV5-1 with TRBJ2-3, with TRBD2 as a possible D gene (6 bases). V gave up 4 bases and J gave up 2 bases, with 20 bases separating them. The CDR3 has 17 amino acids. Germline CDR1 reads SGHRS; CDR2 reads YFSETQ. DNA of the CDR3: TGCGCCAGCAGCCCCACTGGAGGGTATGGGGACACAGATACGCAGTATTTT. Translated, it gives CASSPTGGYGDTDTQYF.

V usage is TRBV5-4 and J usage is TRBJ2-7; 8 nucleotides line up with TRBD2. Trimming cost V 4 bases and J 6 bases; bases outside gene matches: 12. Per the germline V gene, CDR1 is SGHNT and CDR2 is YYREEE (reference sequence). The CDR3 is 15 amino acids. CDR3 region: CASSRARGGRGEQYF. The CDR3 nucleotides read TGTGCCAGCAGCCGCGCACGCGGGGGGCGGGGCGAGCAGTACTTC.

The gene calls are TRBV5-6 and TRBJ1-6; tentatively, D is TRBD1 (5 bases). This CDR3 spans 13 amino acids. The V end lost 4 bases, the J end lost 10 bases, and 12 bases lay between the germline ends. Germline V gene lookup returns CDR1 SGHDT and CDR2 YYEEEE. CDR3 amino acids: CASSGRGDSPLHF. The CDR3 region has the DNA TGTGCCAGCAGCGGGCGGGGGGACTCACCCCTCCACTTT.

The chain combines TRBV7-2 with TRBJ2-7; D is perhaps TRBD1 (6 bases). CDR1 is SGHTA, CDR2 FQGNSA, per germline. The CDR3 spans 14 residues. V lost 1 base, J lost 3 bases, and 10 bases lay in between. This CDR3 is CASSLGTQGYEQYF. The DNA for the CDR3 is TGTGCCAGCAGCTTAGGCACACAGGGCTACGAGCAGTACTTC.

The chain is built from TRBV7-9 and TRBJ1-6; TRBD1 aligns across 7 bases. J was trimmed by 5 bases and V by 6 bases; bases with no gene match: 4. The germline V gene encodes CDR1 SEHNR and CDR2 FQNEAQ (reference sequence). The CDR3 totals 14 residues. CDR3 DNA sequence: TGTGCCAGCAGGTTAACAGGGGATAATTCACCCCTCCACTTT. Encoded protein: CASRLTGDNSPLHF.

This clone was counted a few times. This rearrangement joins TRBV6-5 to TRBJ1-1, with D hard to call. V was shortened by 3 bases and J by 2 bases, with 4 bases between the two germline ends. This CDR3 is built from 12 residues. CDR1 is MNHEY and CDR2 is SVGAGI in the germline V gene. This CDR3 is CASSYHNTEAFF. The DNA for the CDR3 is TGTGCCAGCAGTTATCACAACACTGAAGCTTTCTTT.

The CDR3 DNA is TGTGCCAGCTCACCGCGCGGACAGGGGAACACCGGGGAGCTGTTTTTT. Amino acids: CASSPRGQGNTGELFF. The V and J genes are TRBV18 and TRBJ2-2; 8 nucleotides agree with TRBD1. Germline V CDR1 and CDR2: KGHSH, LQKENI. The V and J ends lost 3 bases and 1 base, in that order; junction bases with no gene match: 4. There are 16 residues in the CDR3.

The V gene is TRBV7-9, the J gene TRBJ1-1; D is perhaps TRBD1 (5 bases). CDR1 is SEHNR, CDR2 FQNEAQ, per germline (reference sequence). CDR3 length: 13 amino acids. The V end was cut by 5 bases, the J end by 4 bases, with 11 bases between. CDR3 coding DNA: TGTGCCAGCAGCCCGACAGTGGGCACTGAAGCTTTCTTT. This gives the protein CASSPTVGTEAFF.

The genes are TRBV7-9 and TRBJ2-1; a weak D match, TRBD2 (6 bases). Germline V gives CDR1 SEHNR, CDR2 FQNEAQ (reference sequence). The CDR3 contains 15 residues. V was shortened by 5 bases and J by 1 base, with 12 bases between the two germline ends. The CDR3 bases are TGTGCCAGCAGCCCAACGGGACTGTCCTACAATGAGCAGTTCTTC. Translating it yields CASSPTGLSYNEQFF.

This chain connects TRBV30 to TRBJ1-3; D remains unclear. The V gene's germline CDR1 is GTSNPN and CDR2 SVGIG (reference sequence). Trimming left V 0 bases short and J 9 bases short, with 21 bases between. The CDR3 contains 16 residues. Here the CDR3 reads CAWSVSQFKRLGTIYF. The CDR3 DNA follows: TGTGCCTGGAGTGTAAGTCAGTTCAAGCGCTTAGGCACCATATATTTT. Together with reference TRBV30 and TRBJ1-3, the CDR3 gives the full variable domain: SQTIHQWPATLVQPVGSPLSLECTVEGTSNPNLYWYRQAAGRGLQLLFYSVGIGQISSEVPQNLSASRPQDRQFILSSKKLLLSDSGFYLCAWSVSQFKRLGTIYFGEGSWLTVV.

The chain joins TRBV4-1 to TRBJ1-2, with D hard to call. Germline CDR1 and CDR2: MGHRA and YSYEKL. This CDR3 is 15 amino acids long. Trimming cost V 3 bases and J 0 bases, with 11 bases left between them. The CDR3 region has the DNA TGCGCCAGCAGCCAGGCCGACACATCTAACTATGGCTACACCTTC. Protein product: CASSQADTSNYGYTF.

The gene calls are TRBV18 and TRBJ2-7, with 10 positions matching TRBD2. V dropped 5 bases and J dropped 4; count of bases not matched to a gene: 11. Germline lookup yields CDR1 KGHSH and CDR2 LQKENI. CDR3 size: 16 residues. CDR3 nucleotide sequence: TGTGCCAGCTCATCTAGCATTAGCGGGGGGACATACGAGCAGTACTTC. Its protein product is CASSSSISGGTYEQYF.

The V and J genes are TRBV28 and TRBJ1-6, with 7 bases lining up with TRBD1. V trimming: 5 bases; J trimming: 7 bases; junction bases outside the gene matches: 8. This CDR3 comprises 15 residues. Germline CDR1 and CDR2: MDHEN and SYDVKM. This CDR3 is CASSATTGRNSPLHF. The CDR3 DNA follows: TGTGCCAGCAGTGCAACGACAGGGAGGAATTCACCCCTCCACTTT. Looking up the rest from reference TRBV28 and TRBJ1-6 gives the full variable domain: DVKVTQSSRYLVKRTGEKVFLECVQDMDHENMFWYRQDPGLGLRLIYFSYDVKMKEKGDIPEGYSVSREKKERFSLILESASTNQTSMYLCASSATTGRNSPLHFGNGTRLTVT.

The chain is built from TRBV7-9 and TRBJ1-4, with 9 bases aligning to TRBD1. Trimming at V came to 4 bases and at J to 7 bases, leaving 4 bases not matched to a gene. Germline V CDR1 and CDR2: SEHNR, FQNEAQ (reference sequence). The CDR3 contains 14 residues. CDR3 DNA sequence: TGTGCCAGCAGCTCACAGGGGGCGCGTGAAAAACTGTTTTTT. Amino acid sequence: CASSSQGAREKLFF.

This rearrangement joins TRBV5-1 to TRBJ2-7; D not certain. Germline V gives CDR1 SGHRS, CDR2 YFSETQ. CDR3 length: 12 amino acids. V gave up 0 bases and J gave up 5 bases, with 6 bases separating them. CDR3 region: CASSLGTHEQYF. CDR3 nucleotide sequence: TGCGCCAGCAGCTTGGGAACCCACGAGCAGTACTTC.

V gene TRBV2 combines with J gene TRBJ1-1, with D possibly being TRBD1 (6 bases). The CDR3 contains 13 residues. V shed 4 bases and J shed 5 bases, with 11 bases lying between them. Germline CDR1 SNHLY, CDR2 FYNNEI. CDR3 sequence reads: CASSGTGTTEAFF. The CDR3 nucleotides are TGTGCCAGCAGTGGAACCGGGACAACTGAAGCTTTCTTT.

The genes are TRBV5-1 and TRBJ2-1; D is ambiguous. This CDR3 is 11 amino acids long. Per germline, CDR1 SGHRS and CDR2 YFSETQ. Trimming stripped 6 bases from V and 6 bases from J, with 7 bases between. CDR3 protein: CASTLGNEQFF. DNA for the CDR3: TGCGCCAGCACCCTTGGCAATGAGCAGTTCTTC.

This rearrangement joins TRBV19 to TRBJ1-2, with 9 nucleotides matching TRBD1. Germline-derived CDR1 and CDR2 are LNHDA and SQIVND (reference sequence). CDR3 length equals 14 residues. Germline trimming cut 6 bases from V and 5 bases from J; bases unmatched to any gene: 7. The CDR3 DNA is TGTGCCAGTAGCGAAACAGGGGGCGGGTATGGCTACACCTTC. It translates to CASSETGGGYGYTF.

V gene TRBV11-2 combines with J gene TRBJ1-3; no definite D call. The CDR3 is made up of 14 amino acids. The germline CDR1 and CDR2 sequences are SGHAT and FQNNGV. V was cut by 5 bases and J by 0 bases, with 8 bases left in between. CDR3 amino acids: CASSLSPSGNTIYF. CDR3 sequence (DNA): TGTGCCAGCAGCCTTAGCCCCTCTGGAAACACCATATATTTT. The variable domain in full, completed from reference TRBV11-2 and TRBJ1-3, reads EAGVAQSPRYKIIEKRQSVAFWCNPISGHATLYWYQQILGQGPKLLIQFQNNGVVDDSQLPKDRFSAERLKGVDSTLKIQPAKLEDSAVYLCASSLSPSGNTIYFGEGSWLTVV.

The CDR3 nucleotides read TGTGCCAGCAGCCCTCCCCTCCTGGGCGGCTACACCTTC. This gives the protein CASSPPLLGGYTF. The chain joins TRBV14 to TRBJ1-2; no clear D. Trimming took off 4 bases at V and 8 bases at J, with 14 bases between the two ends. Germline CDR1 is SGHDN and CDR2 is FVKESK. The CDR3 is 13 residues long. Together with reference TRBV14 and TRBJ1-2, the CDR3 gives the full variable domain: EAGVTQFPSHSVIEKGQTVTLRCDPISGHDNLYWYRRVMGKEIKFLLHFVKESKQDESGMPNNRFLAERTGGTYSTLKVQPAELEDSGVYFCASSPPLLGGYTFGSGTRLTVV.